The clone carrying this T cell receptor (beta chain) was counted a few times. What it binds is unknown. MiXCR, run by TCRdb on the RT-PCR reads, gives a single entry per CDR3 protein. Here the sample spans hundreds of thousands of distinct CDR3 sequences, around 20% being singletons. Looked up from germline, CDR1 is SEHNR and CDR2 is FQNEAQ (reference sequence). The V and J ends lost 5 bases and 4 bases respectively, with 15 bases between them. The CDR3 is 15 residues long. This sample is part of a study of response to subunit inactivated influenza vaccine. Study-level findings and limits: Few additional T cells are recruited per seasonal influenza vaccination, authors suggested.

The chain joins TRBV7-9 to TRBJ2-1; the D gene is possibly TRBD1 (6 bases). The TCR was taken from a man between 50 and 59 years old who received an inactivated influenza vaccine. The source was PBMCs from blood, collected roughly 5 days after vaccination. In DNA form, the CDR3 reads TGTGCCAGCAGCACCCGGGACACAGCATACAATGAGCAGTTCTTC. Residues: CASSTRDTAYNEQFF.